These T cell receptor beta chains were read from a single sample in a study of T cells in Graves' hyperthyroidism and ophthalmopathy. TCRdb processed the multiplex PCR reads anew with MiXCR; each CDR3 protein has one entry. In the table there are some 600,000 distinct CDR3 sequences, approximately 15% of which are singletons. Sequenced material: blood. These receptors were collected from a woman in her 30s with Graves' hyperthyroidism that later progressed to Graves' ophthalmopathy. Both conserved end residues are part of each CDR3. Fields, in order: J gene, D gene, clone size, V gene, CDR3 DNA, CDR3 protein. A D gene is named only where the DNA matches it firmly. The listing skips clone size in some rows; elsewhere it reads once, few, many or a size class.

TRBJ2-1,-,many,TRBV10-3,TGTGCCATCAGTGAGGACTCAAGTTACAATGAGCAGTTCTTC,CAISEDSSYNEQFF
TRBJ1-2,-,many,TRBV28,TGTGCCACCAGGGAGGGGAACTATGGCTACACCTTC,CATREGNYGYTF
TRBJ2-1,-,-,TRBV6-2/TRBV6-3,TGTGCCAGCAGTTACTCTCGGCAGGGCTGGCGCAATGAGCAGTTCTTC,CASSYSRQGWRNEQFF
TRBJ2-7,TRBD2,-,TRBV28,TGTGCCAGCAGTCCGCCGGGACTAGCGGGAAGGCAGTACTTC,CASSPPGLAGRQYF
TRBJ2-2,TRBD2,many,TRBV10-3,TGTGCCATCAGAGCCCCTGGACTAGCGGGAGGAAACACCGGGGAGCTGTTTTTT,CAIRAPGLAGGNTGELFF
TRBJ2-5,TRBD2,many,TRBV7-3,TGTGCCAGCAGCCCCCGGACTAGCGGGAGAGTAGAGACCCAGTACTTC,CASSPRTSGRVETQYF
TRBJ1-1,-,many,TRBV20-1,TGCAGTGCTAGAGTGTCTTGGATGGACACTGAAGCTTTCTTT,CSARVSWMDTEAFF
TRBJ1-2,-,few,TRBV24-1,TGTGCCACCAGTGATCGAGGGATTCGGACTGGCTACACCTTC,CATSDRGIRTGYTF
TRBJ2-7,-,many,TRBV7-3,TGTGCCAGCAGCTTAAGCTCGGATTCCTACGAGCAGTACTTC,CASSLSSDSYEQYF
TRBJ1-3,-,few,TRBV7-9,TGTGCCGGCAGCTTAGATCGGATCGACACCTCTGGAAACACCATATATTTT,CAGSLDRIDTSGNTIYF
TRBJ2-3,TRBD2,many,TRBV5-1,TGCGCCAGCAGCTTGGAGGTAGCGGGAGACACAGATACGCAGTATTTT,CASSLEVAGDTDTQYF
TRBJ2-1,-,many,TRBV20-1,TGCAGTGCTCCGGACTCACGCTACAATGAGCAGTTCTTC,CSAPDSRYNEQFF
TRBJ2-7,-,-,TRBV20-1,TGCAGTGCTCCCGTCGGAGGGGGAAGCCTGGAGCAGTACTTC,CSAPVGGGSLEQYF
TRBJ1-1,-,many,TRBV5-5,TGTGCCAGCAGCTGGGGGGGCGTAGGAGGAAACACTGAAGCTTTCTTT,CASSWGGVGGNTEAFF
TRBJ2-5,TRBD1,-,TRBV29-1,TGCAGCGTCTCCGGGACAGGGGTGGGAGAGACCCAGTACTTC,CSVSGTGVGETQYF
TRBJ2-1,-,many,TRBV5-1,TGCGCCAGCAGCCCAACTTTACTGATTTACTACAATGAGCAGTTCTTC,CASSPTLLIYYNEQFF
TRBJ1-2,-,many,TRBV12-5,TGTGCTAGTGGTTTGCCCCTACAGTTGGGGGGTTATGGCTACACCTTC,CASGLPLQLGGYGYTF
TRBJ2-1,-,many,TRBV11-2,TGTGCCAGCAGCTTAATCCCCGAGGCGGGCAAGCAGTTCTTC,CASSLIPEAGKQFF
TRBJ1-2,TRBD1,many,TRBV19,TGTGCCAGTAGTGCGCTTCCAGGGGGAGTTAACTATGGCTACACCTTC,CASSALPGGVNYGYTF
TRBJ1-1,-,many,TRBV29-1,TGCAGCGTTGAAGGAGCGCAGAACACTGAAGCTTTCTTT,CSVEGAQNTEAFF
TRBJ2-3,TRBD2,few,TRBV12-5,TGTGCTAGTGGTTTGCCTACGGGACTAGGAGATACGCAGTATTTT,CASGLPTGLGDTQYF
TRBJ1-2,-,-,TRBV6-1,TGTGCCAGCAGTGAACCCGCGGCGGCCGTCTATGGCTACACCTTC,CASSEPAAAVYGYTF
TRBJ1-1,TRBD1,-,TRBV18,TGTGCCAGCTCCTTCGGGACAGTGAACACTGAAGGTTTCTTT,CASSFGTVNTEGFF
TRBJ1-1,-,many,TRBV28,TGTGCCAGCAGTTTATTCCCGAACGAAGCTTTCTTT,CASSLFPNEAFF
TRBJ2-7,-,many,TRBV13,TGTGCCAGCAGCTTAGGGGGATTTGACGGTTGGCAGTACTTC,CASSLGGFDGWQYF
TRBJ2-1,TRBD2,many,TRBV6-2/TRBV6-3,TGTGCCAGCGCGAGGACTAGCGGCTACAATGAGCAGTTCTTC,CASARTSGYNEQFF
TRBJ2-2,TRBD1,few,TRBV7-6,TGTGCCAGCAGCTTAGTAGCGCCACGGACAGGGTTAACCACCGGGGAGCTGTTTTTT,CASSLVAPRTGLTTGELFF
TRBJ2-7,TRBD1,many,TRBV14,TGTGCCAGCAGCCTCACGGGAGGTAGGACAGGGGGCGGTTGGAGGTCCTACGAGCAGTACTTC,CASSLTGGRTGGGWRSYEQYF
TRBJ2-1,-,many,TRBV5-1,TGCGCCAGCAGCTTGAAAGAAACTGAGCAGTTCTTC,CASSLKETEQFF
TRBJ1-1,-,many,TRBV5-1,TGCGCCAGCAGCTTGAATCCAGGGTATAACCTGAACACTGAAGCTTTCTTT,CASSLNPGYNLNTEAFF
TRBJ2-7,TRBD1,many,TRBV12-3/TRBV12-4,TGTGCCAGCAGGAGGGCCGGGACAGGGGTAAGCGAGCAGTACTTC,CASRRAGTGVSEQYF
TRBJ2-3,TRBD2,once,TRBV2,TGTGCCAGCACCTACGGAATAGCGGGGCGGGATACGCAGTATTTT,CASTYGIAGRDTQYF
TRBJ1-5,-,many,TRBV15,TGTGCCACCAGCAGAGATATGGCAGGGGAACAGCCCCAGCATTTT,CATSRDMAGEQPQHF
TRBJ2-1,TRBD2,few,TRBV20-1,TGCAGTGCTTCCCTAAGGCGGAGACTAGCGACCTCGGACCCTTCCCAGAGCTCCTACAATGAGCAGTTCTTC,CSASLRRRLATSDPSQSSYNEQFF
TRBJ2-1,TRBD2,many,TRBV5-1,TGCGCCAGCAGCTACGGGACTAGCGGGTACAATGAGCAGTTCTTC,CASSYGTSGYNEQFF
TRBJ1-3,TRBD1,-,TRBV20-1,TGCAGTGCTAGAGTAAGGGGGCAAGGAAACACCATATATTTT,CSARVRGQGNTIYF
TRBJ2-3,TRBD2,many,TRBV11-2,TGTGCCAGCAGCTTAGTTAGTAGCGGGAGGGCAGATACGCAGTATTTT,CASSLVSSGRADTQYF
TRBJ1-4,TRBD1,many,TRBV28,TGTGCCAGCAGTCCCCCGGACAGGGGGAGAGGAAAACTGTTTTTT,CASSPPDRGRGKLFF
TRBJ1-4,TRBD1,few,TRBV15,TGTGCCACCAGCCACCGGGACAGCAACGAAAAACTGTTTTTT,CATSHRDSNEKLFF
TRBJ1-3,TRBD1,many,TRBV5-1,TGCGCCAGCAGCCCCAGGGGGAACGGAAACACCATATATTTT,CASSPRGNGNTIYF